The 14 T cell receptor beta chains below all came from one sample that was sequenced in a study of blood T cell repertoires in COVID-19. The table came from immunoSEQ multiplex PCR; TCRdb's copy has only in-frame clones and leaves some out. This table has fewer than 150,000 clones, approximately 87% appearing once. Material for sequencing was peripheral blood. Every receptor here comes from an older man who had recovered from COVID-19.

The chain couples TRBV28 to TRBJ1-2, with D perhaps TRBD1 (6 bases). V was pared by 4 bases and J by 1 base, with 10 bases between. Germline lookup yields CDR1 MDHEN and CDR2 SYDVKM. The CDR3 totals 14 residues. The CDR3 region has the DNA TGTGCCAGCAGTTCCCAACAGGGTAACTATGGCTACACCTTC. This encodes CASSSQQGNYGYTF.

This clone was seen ten or more times. J is TRBJ1-5 and V is TRBV7-9; 7 nucleotides match TRBD1. Trimming took 3 bases from V and 7 from J; bases not matched to a gene: 3. The CDR3 contains 13 residues. Germline lookup yields CDR1 SEHNR and CDR2 FQNEAQ (reference sequence). The CDR3 reads CASSLQGGQPQHF. CDR3 DNA: TGTGCCAGCAGCTTGCAGGGGGGACAGCCCCAGCATTTT.

The CDR3 spells CASSLTHSGGAVTGELFF. The DNA for the CDR3 is TGTGCCAGCAGCTTAACCCATAGCGGGGGGGCCGTGACCGGGGAGCTGTTTTTT. This rearrangement joins TRBV11-2 to TRBJ2-2; 11 bases fit TRBD2. Germline CDR1 reads SGHAT; CDR2 reads FQNNGV. V dropped 2 bases and J dropped 5; count of bases not matched to a gene: 10. The CDR3 is 18 residues long.

Judged by abundance, this clone is medium-sized. The chain is built from TRBV4-2 and TRBJ2-7; 9 bases line up with TRBD2. The CDR3 runs 14 residues. Germline V gene sequence: CDR1 LGHNA, CDR2 YNFKEQ. The V and J ends lost 2 bases and 2 bases, in that order; junction bases with no gene match: 1. Here the CDR3 DNA reads TGTGCCAGCAGCCAACCTAGCGGGGCCTACGAGCAGTACTTC. Translated: CASSQPSGAYEQYF.

This chain connects TRBV4-2 to TRBJ2-6; TRBD2 is a possible D gene (7 bases). The germline gives CDR1 LGHNA, CDR2 YNFKEQ. The germline V and J ends were trimmed by 0 bases and 2 bases, with 11 bases remaining between them. The CDR3 runs 17 residues. In DNA, the CDR3 is TGTGCCAGCAGCCAAGATGGCGGGGGCACTGGGGCCAACGTCCTGACTTTC. Its protein product is CASSQDGGGTGANVLTF.

This clone was seen only once. This rearrangement joins TRBV18 to TRBJ2-7, with D tentatively TRBD1 (6 bases). The CDR3 is 12 residues long. The germline gives CDR1 KGHSH, CDR2 LQKENI. Trimming took 3 bases from V and 6 from J, leaving 9 bases between them. CDR3 coding DNA: TGTGCCAGCTCACCCGGACAGAGCGAGCAGTACTTC. It encodes CASSPGQSEQYF. The full variable domain, with the rest looked up from reference TRBV18 and TRBJ2-7, is NAGVMQNPRHLVRRRGQEARLRCSPMKGHSHVYWYRQLPEEGLKFMVYLQKENIIDESGMPKERFSAEFPKEGPSILRIQQVVRGDSAAYFCASSPGQSEQYFGPGTRLTVT.

V gene TRBV2 combines with J gene TRBJ1-5; TRBD1 matches 9 bases. V gave up 6 bases and J gave up 6 bases; unmatched junction bases: 6. Germline CDR1 is SNHLY and CDR2 is FYNNEI. This CDR3 comprises 14 residues. The chain's CDR3 is CASRGDRAGQPQHF. The DNA for the CDR3 is TGTGCCAGCAGAGGGGACAGGGCGGGTCAGCCCCAGCATTTT.

The rearrangement uses TRBV24-1 and TRBJ2-1, with 16 nucleotides matching TRBD2. CDR1 is KGHDR and CDR2 is SFDVKD in the germline V gene. The ends lost 4 bases at V and 5 bases at J; junction bases unmatched: 4. This CDR3 has 17 residues. DNA for the CDR3: TGTGCCACCAGTGAGGGGGGGACTAGCGGGAGGGACAATGAGCAGTTCTTC. Protein sequence: CATSEGGTSGRDNEQFF.

The chain employs TRBV27 and TRBJ2-1; 14 nucleotides match TRBD2. This CDR3 has 18 residues. Germline CDR1 and CDR2: MNHEY and SMNVEV (reference sequence). The junction had 10 bases not matched to a gene; V was cut back by 5 bases and J by 4 bases. The CDR3 bases are TGTGCCAGCAGTCCGGGACTAGCGGGGGAATCCCGGTACAATGAGCAGTTCTTC. Its translation is CASSPGLAGESRYNEQFF.

This rearrangement joins TRBV24-1 to TRBJ2-5, with 11 positions matching TRBD1. V lost 3 bases and J lost 10; bases outside the gene matches: 12. Germline CDR1 reads KGHDR; CDR2 reads SFDVKD. CDR3 length: 16 residues. As DNA, the CDR3 is TGTGCCACCAGTGATGGGGGACAGGGGGGAAATTGGGGCCAGTACTTC. Its translation: CATSDGGQGGNWGQYF.

This CDR3 reads CASSPSVSGNTIYF. The CDR3 nucleotides read TGTGCCAGCAGCCCGAGTGTCTCTGGAAACACCATATATTTT. The chain links TRBV11-3 to TRBJ1-3; D gene unclear. The CDR3 loop spans 14 amino acids. V lost 5 bases to trimming and J lost 0 bases, with 8 bases between them. Germline loops: CDR1 SGHNT, CDR2 YENEEA.

The rearrangement links TRBV30 to TRBJ1-6, with a weak D call TRBD1 (5 bases). V shed 4 bases and J shed 9 bases, with 16 bases lying between them. This CDR3 contains 14 residues. In germline, CDR1 is GTSNPN, CDR2 SVGIG (reference sequence). The CDR3 DNA reads TGTGCCTGGATGAGTGGCAGGGCCCCTTCACCCCTCCACTTT. Protein sequence: CAWMSGRAPSPLHF.

This clone was recorded only once. The chain employs TRBV2 and TRBJ1-2; possibly TRBD1 for D (6 bases). V lost 5 bases, J lost 5 bases, and 18 bases lay in between. The CDR3 is 15 amino acids. CDR1 and CDR2 (germline): SNHLY, FYNNEI. The DNA for the CDR3 is TGTGCCAGCAGTCAACAAACAGGGTCGGGTTATGGCTACACCTTC. Its protein product is CASSQQTGSGYGYTF.

This clone has only one observation. The chain joins TRBV2 to TRBJ1-5; TRBD1 matches 11 bases. This CDR3 region has 14 residues. Germline V CDR1 and CDR2: SNHLY, FYNNEI. J was trimmed by 7 bases and V by 5 bases; bases with no gene match: 4. The CDR3 DNA is TGTGCCAGCAGTACCGGGACAGGGGGACAGCCCCAGCATTTT. Translation gives CASSTGTGGQPQHF.